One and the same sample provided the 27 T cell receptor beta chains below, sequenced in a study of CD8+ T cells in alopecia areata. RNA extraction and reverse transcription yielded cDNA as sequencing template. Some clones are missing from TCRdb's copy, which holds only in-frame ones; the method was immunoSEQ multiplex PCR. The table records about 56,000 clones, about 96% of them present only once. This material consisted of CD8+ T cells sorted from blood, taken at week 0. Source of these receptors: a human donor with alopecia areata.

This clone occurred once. The CDR3 protein is CASLQGSSTDTQYF. DNA of the CDR3: TGTGCCAGTCTACAGGGTTCTAGCACAGATACGCAGTATTTT. This chain joins TRBV13 and TRBJ2-3; a weak D match, TRBD1 (6 bases). The CDR3 extends over 14 amino acids. Germline V gene sequence: CDR1 PRHDT, CDR2 FYEKMQ (reference sequence). The V end was cut by 9 bases, the J end by 0 bases, with 13 bases between.

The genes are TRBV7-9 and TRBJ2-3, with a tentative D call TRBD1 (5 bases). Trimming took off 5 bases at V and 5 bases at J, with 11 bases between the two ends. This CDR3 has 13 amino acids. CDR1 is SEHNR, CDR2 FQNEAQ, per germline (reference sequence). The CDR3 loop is CASSQQARDTQYF. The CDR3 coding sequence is TGTGCCAGCAGCCAACAGGCACGAGATACGCAGTATTTT.

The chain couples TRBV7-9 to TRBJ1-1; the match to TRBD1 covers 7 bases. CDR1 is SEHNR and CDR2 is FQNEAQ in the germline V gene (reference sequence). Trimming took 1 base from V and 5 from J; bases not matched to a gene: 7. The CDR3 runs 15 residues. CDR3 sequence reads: CASSLGQGGGTEAFF. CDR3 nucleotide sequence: TGTGCCAGCAGCTTAGGACAGGGAGGAGGAACTGAAGCTTTCTTT. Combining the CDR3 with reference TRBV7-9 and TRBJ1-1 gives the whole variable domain DTGVSQNPRHKITKRGQNVTFRCDPISEHNRLYWYRQTLGQGPEFLTYFQNEAQLEKSRLLSDRFSAERPKGSFSTLEIQRTEQGDSAMYLCASSLGQGGGTEAFFGQGTRLTVV.

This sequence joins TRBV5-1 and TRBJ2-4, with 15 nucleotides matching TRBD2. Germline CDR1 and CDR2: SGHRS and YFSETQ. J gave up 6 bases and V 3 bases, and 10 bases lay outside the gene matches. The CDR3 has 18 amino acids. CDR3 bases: TGCGCCAGCAGCTCCCCGTGGACTAGCGGGGGGGCCGTAAACATTCAGTACTTC. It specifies CASSSPWTSGGAVNIQYF.

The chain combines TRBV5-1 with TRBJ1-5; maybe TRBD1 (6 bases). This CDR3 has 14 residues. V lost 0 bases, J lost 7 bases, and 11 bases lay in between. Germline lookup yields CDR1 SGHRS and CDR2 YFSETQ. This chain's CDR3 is CASSLEGDGQPQHF. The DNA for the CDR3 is TGCGCCAGCAGCTTGGAGGGGGATGGGCAGCCCCAGCATTTT.

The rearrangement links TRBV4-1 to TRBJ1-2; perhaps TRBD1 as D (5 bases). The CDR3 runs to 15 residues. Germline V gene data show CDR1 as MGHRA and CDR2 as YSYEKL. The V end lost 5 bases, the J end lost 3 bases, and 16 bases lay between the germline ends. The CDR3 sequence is CASSFRGLRDYGYTF. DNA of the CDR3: TGCGCCAGCAGCTTTCGGGGCCTTAGGGACTATGGCTACACCTTC.

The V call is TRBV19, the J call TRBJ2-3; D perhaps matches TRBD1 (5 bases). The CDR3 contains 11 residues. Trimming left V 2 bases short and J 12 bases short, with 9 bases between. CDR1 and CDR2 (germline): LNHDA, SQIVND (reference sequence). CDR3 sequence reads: CASSISGAQYF. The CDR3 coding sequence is TGTGCCAGTAGTATAAGTGGGGCACAGTATTTT.

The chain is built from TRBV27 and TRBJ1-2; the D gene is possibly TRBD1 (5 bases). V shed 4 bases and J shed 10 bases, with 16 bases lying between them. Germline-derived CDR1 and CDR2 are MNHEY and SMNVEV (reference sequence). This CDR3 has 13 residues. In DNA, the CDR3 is TGTGCCAGCAGTTGGGAGCGGGGGAGGGACTACACCTTC. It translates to CASSWERGRDYTF.

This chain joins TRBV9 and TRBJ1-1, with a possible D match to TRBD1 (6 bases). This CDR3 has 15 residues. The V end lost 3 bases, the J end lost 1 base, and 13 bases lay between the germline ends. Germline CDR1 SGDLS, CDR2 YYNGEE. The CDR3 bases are TGTGCCAGCAGCGGCCGGGACACGGAGAACACTGAAGCTTTCTTT. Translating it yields CASSGRDTENTEAFF.

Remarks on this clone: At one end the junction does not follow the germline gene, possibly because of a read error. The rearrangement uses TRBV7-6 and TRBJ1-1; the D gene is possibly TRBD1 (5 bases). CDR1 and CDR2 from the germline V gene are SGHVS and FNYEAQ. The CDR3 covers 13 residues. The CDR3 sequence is CASSVAGYTEAFF. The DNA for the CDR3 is TGTGCCAGCAGCGTAGCAGGGTACACTGAAGCTTTCTTT.

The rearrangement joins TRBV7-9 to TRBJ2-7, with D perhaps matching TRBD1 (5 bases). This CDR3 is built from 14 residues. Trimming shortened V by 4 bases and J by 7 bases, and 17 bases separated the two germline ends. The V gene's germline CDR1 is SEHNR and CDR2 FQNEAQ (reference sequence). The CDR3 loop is CASSSTQGPQEQYF. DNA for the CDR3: TGTGCCAGCAGCTCCACCCAGGGTCCTCAAGAGCAGTACTTC. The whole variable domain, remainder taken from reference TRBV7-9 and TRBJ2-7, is DTGVSQNPRHKITKRGQNVTFRCDPISEHNRLYWYRQTLGQGPEFLTYFQNEAQLEKSRLLSDRFSAERPKGSFSTLEIQRTEQGDSAMYLCASSSTQGPQEQYFGPGTRLTVT.

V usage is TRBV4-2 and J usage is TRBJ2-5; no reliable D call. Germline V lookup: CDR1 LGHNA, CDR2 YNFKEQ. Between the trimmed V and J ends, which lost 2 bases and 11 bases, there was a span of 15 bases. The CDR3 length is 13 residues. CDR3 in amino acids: CASSQFVGGLQYF. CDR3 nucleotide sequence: TGTGCCAGCAGCCAATTTGTCGGCGGATTGCAGTACTTC.

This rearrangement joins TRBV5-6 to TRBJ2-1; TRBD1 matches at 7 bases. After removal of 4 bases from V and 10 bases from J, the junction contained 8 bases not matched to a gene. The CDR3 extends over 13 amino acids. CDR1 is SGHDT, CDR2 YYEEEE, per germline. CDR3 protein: CASSGPGTVEQFF. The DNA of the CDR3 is TGTGCCAGCAGCGGTCCCGGGACAGTGGAGCAGTTCTTC.

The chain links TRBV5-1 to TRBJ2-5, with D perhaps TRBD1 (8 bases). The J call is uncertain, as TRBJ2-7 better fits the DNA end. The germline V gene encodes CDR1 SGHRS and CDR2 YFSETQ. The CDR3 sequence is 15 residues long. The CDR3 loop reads CASSLTDREGYEQYF. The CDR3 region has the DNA TGCGCCAGCAGCCTGACGGACAGGGAGGGCTACGAGCAGTACTTC.

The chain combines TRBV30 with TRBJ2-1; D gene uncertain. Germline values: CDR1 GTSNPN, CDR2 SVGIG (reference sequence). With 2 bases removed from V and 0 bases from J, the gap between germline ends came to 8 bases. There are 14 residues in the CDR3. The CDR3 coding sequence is TGTGCCTGGAGTCCATCGAGCTCCTACAATGAGCAGTTCTTC. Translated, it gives CAWSPSSSYNEQFF.

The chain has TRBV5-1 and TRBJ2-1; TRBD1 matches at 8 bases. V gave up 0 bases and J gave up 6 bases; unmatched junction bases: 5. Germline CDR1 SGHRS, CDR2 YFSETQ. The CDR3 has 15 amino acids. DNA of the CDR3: TGCGCCAGCAGCTTGGAAGGGACAGGAGGCAATGAGCAGTTCTTC. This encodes CASSLEGTGGNEQFF.

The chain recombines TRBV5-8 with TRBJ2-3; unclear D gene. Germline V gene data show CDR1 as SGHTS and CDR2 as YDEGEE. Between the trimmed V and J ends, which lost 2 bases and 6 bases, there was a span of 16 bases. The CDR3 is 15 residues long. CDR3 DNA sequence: TGTGCCAGCAGCTTACAACCTCTCCCACAGGATACGCAGTATTTT. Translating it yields CASSLQPLPQDTQYF.

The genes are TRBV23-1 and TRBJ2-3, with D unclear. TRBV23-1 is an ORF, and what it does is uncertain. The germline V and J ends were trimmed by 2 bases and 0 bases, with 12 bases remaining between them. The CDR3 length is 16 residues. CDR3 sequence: CASSQRAGPSTDTQYF. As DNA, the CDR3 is TGCGCCAGCAGTCAAAGGGCAGGACCCAGCACAGATACGCAGTATTTT.

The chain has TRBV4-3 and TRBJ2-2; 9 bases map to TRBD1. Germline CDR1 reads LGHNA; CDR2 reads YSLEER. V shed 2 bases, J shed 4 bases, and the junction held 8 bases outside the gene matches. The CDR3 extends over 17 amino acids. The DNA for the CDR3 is TGCGCCAGCAGCCAACTGGGACAGGGAGAACTCACCGGGGAGCTGTTTTTT. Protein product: CASSQLGQGELTGELFF.

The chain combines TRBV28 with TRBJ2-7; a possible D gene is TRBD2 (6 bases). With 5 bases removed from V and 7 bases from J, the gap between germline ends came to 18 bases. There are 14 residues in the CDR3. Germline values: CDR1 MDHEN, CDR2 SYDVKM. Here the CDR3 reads CASSPPWGVREQYF. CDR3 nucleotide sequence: TGTGCCAGCAGTCCGCCCTGGGGGGTGAGGGAGCAGTACTTC.

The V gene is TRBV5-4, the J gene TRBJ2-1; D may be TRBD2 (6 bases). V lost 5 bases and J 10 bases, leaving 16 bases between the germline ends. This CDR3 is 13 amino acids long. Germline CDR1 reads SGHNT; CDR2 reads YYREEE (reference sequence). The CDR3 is CASRPDLAGEQFF. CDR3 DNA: TGTGCCAGCAGACCCGACCTGGCGGGGGAGCAGTTCTTC.

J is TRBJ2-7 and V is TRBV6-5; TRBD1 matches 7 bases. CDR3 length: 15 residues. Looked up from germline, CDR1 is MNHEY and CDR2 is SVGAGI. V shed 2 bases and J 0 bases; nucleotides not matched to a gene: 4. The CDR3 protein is CASSYATGTSYEQYF. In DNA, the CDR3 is TGTGCCAGCAGTTACGCGACAGGGACCTCCTACGAGCAGTACTTC.

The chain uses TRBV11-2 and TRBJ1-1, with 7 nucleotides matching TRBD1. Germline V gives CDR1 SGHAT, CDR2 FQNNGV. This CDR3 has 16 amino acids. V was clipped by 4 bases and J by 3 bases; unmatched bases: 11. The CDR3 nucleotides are TGTGCCAGCAGCTCAGCCCACAGGGGAAGGGACACTGAAGCTTTCTTT. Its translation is CASSSAHRGRDTEAFF.

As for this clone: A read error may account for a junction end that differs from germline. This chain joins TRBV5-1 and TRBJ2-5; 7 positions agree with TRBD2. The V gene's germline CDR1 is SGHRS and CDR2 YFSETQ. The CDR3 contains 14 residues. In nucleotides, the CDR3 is TGTGCCAGCAGCTTGGCCGGGGAGGGAGAGACCCAGTACTTC. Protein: CASSLAGEGETQYF.

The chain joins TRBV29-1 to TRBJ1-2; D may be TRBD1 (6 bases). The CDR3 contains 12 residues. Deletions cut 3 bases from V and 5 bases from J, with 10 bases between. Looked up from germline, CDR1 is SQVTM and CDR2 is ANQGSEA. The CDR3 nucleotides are TGCAGCGTTGATACAGGGCGGTATGGCTACACCTTC. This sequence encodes CSVDTGRYGYTF.

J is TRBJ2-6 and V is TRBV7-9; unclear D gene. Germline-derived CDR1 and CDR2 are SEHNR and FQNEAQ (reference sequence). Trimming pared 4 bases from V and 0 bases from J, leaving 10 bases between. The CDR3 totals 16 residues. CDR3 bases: TGTGCCAGCAGCTCTAGTGTCATCTCTGGGGCCAACGTCCTGACTTTC. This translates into CASSSSVISGANVLTF.

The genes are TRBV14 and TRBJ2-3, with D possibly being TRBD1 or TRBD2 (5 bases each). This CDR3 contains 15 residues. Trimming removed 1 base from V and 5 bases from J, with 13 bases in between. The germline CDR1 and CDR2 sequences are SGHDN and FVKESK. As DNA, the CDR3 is TGTGCCAGCAGCCAAGTGGGGACCGAGGGAGATACGCAGTATTTT. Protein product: CASSQVGTEGDTQYF.